This TCR beta chain was sequenced in a study of blood T cell repertoires in COVID-19. Study-wide background: Samples representing acute and convalescent COVID-19 were sourced from the United States, Italy and Spain. The analysed material was cDNA or gDNA that came from T cells, B-cell-depleted T cells, or PBMCs.

In the original analysis: By means of reference gene primer amplification, nucleated cell counts were estimated. Repertoires were generated with immunoSEQ multiplex PCR, while TCRdb's copy carries only in-frame clones and drops some. The V and J calls and clone size were taken over from that table, and D and trimming were inferred from the DNA. The table records around 170,000 clones, approximately 90% of them present only once. The CDR3 has 15 amino acids. The V and J ends lost 3 bases and 0 bases respectively, with 9 bases between them. Per germline, CDR1 MNHEY and CDR2 SMNVEV (reference sequence).

J is TRBJ1-5 and V is TRBV27, with D perhaps matching TRBD1 (5 bases). The source material was peripheral blood. The receptor was derived from a woman under 40 with active or convalescent COVID-19. Here the CDR3 reads CASSLGQYSNQPQHF. In DNA, the CDR3 is TGTGCCAGCAGTTTGGGGCAGTATAGCAATCAGCCCCAGCATTTT.